This T cell receptor (beta chain) was documented in a study of Graves' ophthalmopathy and Graves' hyperthyroidism. Study-wide context: At the time of initial diagnosis and before any treatment, peripheral blood was collected.

V lost 6 bases and J lost 1, with 25 bases in between. CDR1 is SGHAT and CDR2 is FQNNGV in the germline V gene. The CDR3 consists of 19 residues. Scientists amplified the TCR beta CDR3 regions from RNA transcripts. Second-round multiplex PCR came after a first-round RT-PCR that employed HTBI primers. One entry per CDR3 protein results from TCRdb running MiXCR on the multiplex PCR reads. The data show 350,000 to 400,000 distinct CDR3 sequences, around 16% seen once. The clonotype originates from a woman under 30 with Graves' ophthalmopathy. Sequenced sample: peripheral blood. The V gene is TRBV11-2, the J gene TRBJ2-4, with D tentatively TRBD2 (7 bases). The CDR3 DNA reads TGTGCCAGCAGACGAGGGGATTGGGGGCGGGAGAAGGCCAAAAACATTCAGTACTTC. Translating gives CASRRGDWGREKAKNIQYF.